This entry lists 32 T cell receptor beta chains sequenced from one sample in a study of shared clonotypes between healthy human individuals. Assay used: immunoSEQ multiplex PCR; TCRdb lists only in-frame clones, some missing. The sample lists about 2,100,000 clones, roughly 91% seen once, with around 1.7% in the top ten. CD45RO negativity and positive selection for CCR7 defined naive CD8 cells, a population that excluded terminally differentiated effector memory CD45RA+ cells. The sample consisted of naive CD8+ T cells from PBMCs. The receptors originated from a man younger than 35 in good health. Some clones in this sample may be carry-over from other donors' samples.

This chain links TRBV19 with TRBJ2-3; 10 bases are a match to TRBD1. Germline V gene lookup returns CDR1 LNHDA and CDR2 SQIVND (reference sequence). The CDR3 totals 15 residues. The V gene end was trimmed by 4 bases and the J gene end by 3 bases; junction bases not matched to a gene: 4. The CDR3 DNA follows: TGTGCCAGTAGTACCCGGACAGGGGGGACAGATACGCAGTATTTT. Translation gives CASSTRTGGTDTQYF.

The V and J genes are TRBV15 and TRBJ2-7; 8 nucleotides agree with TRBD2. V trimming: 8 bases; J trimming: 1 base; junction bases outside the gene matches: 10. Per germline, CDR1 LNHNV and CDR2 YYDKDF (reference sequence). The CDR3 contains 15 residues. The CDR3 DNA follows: TGTGCCACCGCCGAGGGTAGCGGGGTATCCTACGAGCAGTACTTC. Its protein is CATAEGSGVSYEQYF.

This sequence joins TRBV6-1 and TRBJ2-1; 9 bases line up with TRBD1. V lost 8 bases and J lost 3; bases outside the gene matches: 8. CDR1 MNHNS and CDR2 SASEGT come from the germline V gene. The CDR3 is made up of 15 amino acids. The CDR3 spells CASERTGERYNEQFF. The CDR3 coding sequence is TGTGCCAGCGAACGGACAGGGGAACGCTACAATGAGCAGTTCTTC.

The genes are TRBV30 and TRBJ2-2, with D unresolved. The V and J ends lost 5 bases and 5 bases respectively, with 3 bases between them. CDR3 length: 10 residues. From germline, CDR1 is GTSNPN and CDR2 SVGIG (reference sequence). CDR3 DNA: TGTGCCTGGCGAACCGGGGAGCTGTTTTTT. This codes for CAWRTGELFF. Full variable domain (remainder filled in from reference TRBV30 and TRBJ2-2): SQTIHQWPATLVQPVGSPLSLECTVEGTSNPNLYWYRQAAGRGLQLLFYSVGIGQISSEVPQNLSASRPQDRQFILSSKKLLLSDSGFYLCAWRTGELFFGEGSRLTVL.

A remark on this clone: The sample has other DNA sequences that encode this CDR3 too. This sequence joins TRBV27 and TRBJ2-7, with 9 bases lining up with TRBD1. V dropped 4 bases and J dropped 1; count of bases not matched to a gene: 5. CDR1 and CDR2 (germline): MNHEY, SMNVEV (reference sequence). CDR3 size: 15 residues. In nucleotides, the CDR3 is TGTGCCAGCAGTTCCCCCGGGACAGGGTCCTACGAGCAGTACTTC. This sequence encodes CASSSPGTGSYEQYF.

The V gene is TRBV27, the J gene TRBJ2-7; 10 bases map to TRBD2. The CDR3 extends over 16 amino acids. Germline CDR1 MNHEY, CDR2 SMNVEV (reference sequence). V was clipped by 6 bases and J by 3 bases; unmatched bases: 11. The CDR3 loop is CASSPLAASGSYEQYF. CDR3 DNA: TGTGCCAGCAGCCCCCTCGCGGCTAGCGGGAGCTACGAGCAGTACTTC.

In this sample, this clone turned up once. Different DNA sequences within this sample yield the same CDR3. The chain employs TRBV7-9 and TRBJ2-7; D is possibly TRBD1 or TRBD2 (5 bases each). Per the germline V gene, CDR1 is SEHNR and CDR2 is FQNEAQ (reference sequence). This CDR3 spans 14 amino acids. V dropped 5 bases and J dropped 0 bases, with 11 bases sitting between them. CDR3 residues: CASSPGTGSYEQYF. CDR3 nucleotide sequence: TGTGCCAGCAGCCCCGGGACGGGCTCCTACGAGCAGTACTTC. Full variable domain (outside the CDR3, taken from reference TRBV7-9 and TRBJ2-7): DTGVSQNPRHKITKRGQNVTFRCDPISEHNRLYWYRQTLGQGPEFLTYFQNEAQLEKSRLLSDRFSAERPKGSFSTLEIQRTEQGDSAMYLCASSPGTGSYEQYFGPGTRLTVT.

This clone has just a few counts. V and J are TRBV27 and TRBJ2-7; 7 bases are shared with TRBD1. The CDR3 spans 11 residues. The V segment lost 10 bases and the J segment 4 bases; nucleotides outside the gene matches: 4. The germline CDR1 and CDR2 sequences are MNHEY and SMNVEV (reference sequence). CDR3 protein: CATVTGYEQYF. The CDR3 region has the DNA TGTGCCACCGTGACAGGGTACGAGCAGTACTTC.

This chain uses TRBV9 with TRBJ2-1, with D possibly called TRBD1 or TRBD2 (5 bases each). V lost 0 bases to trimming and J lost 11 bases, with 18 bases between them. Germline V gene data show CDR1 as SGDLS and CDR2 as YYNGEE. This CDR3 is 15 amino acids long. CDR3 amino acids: CASSVAEIPGHQQFF. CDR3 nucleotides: TGTGCCAGCAGCGTAGCCGAGATCCCGGGGCACCAGCAGTTCTTC.

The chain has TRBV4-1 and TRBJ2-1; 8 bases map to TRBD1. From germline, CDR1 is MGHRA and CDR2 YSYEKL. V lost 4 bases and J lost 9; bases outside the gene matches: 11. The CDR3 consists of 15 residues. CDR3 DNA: TGCGCCAGCAGCCTATCCCGGACAGGGAAGGGTGAGCAGTTCTTC. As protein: CASSLSRTGKGEQFF.

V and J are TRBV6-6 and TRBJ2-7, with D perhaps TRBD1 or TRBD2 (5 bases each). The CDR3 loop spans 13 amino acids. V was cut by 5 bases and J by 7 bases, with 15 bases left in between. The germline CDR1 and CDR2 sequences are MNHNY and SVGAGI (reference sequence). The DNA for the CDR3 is TGTGCCAGCAGTCTTCCCGGGGCGCGGGAGCAGTACTTC. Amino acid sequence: CASSLPGAREQYF.

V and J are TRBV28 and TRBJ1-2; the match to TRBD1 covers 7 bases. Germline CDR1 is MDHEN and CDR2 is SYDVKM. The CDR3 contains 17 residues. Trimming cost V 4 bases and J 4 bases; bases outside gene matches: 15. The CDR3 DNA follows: TGTGCCAGCAGTTCTCTGAGACAGGGCTTTTGGAGCTATGGCTACACCTTC. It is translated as CASSSLRQGFWSYGYTF.

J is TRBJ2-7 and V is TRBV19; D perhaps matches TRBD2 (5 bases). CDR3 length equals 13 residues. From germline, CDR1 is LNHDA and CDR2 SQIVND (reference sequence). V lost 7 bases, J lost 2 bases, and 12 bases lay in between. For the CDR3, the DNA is TGTGCCAGTATCGGAGGAGCCGCCTACGAGCAGTACTTC. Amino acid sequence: CASIGGAAYEQYF. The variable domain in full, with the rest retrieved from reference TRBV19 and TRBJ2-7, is DGGITQSPKYLFRKEGQNVTLSCEQNLNHDAMYWYRQDPGQGLRLIYYSQIVNDFQKGDIAEGYSVSREKKESFPLTVTSAQKNPTAFYLCASIGGAAYEQYFGPGTRLTVT.

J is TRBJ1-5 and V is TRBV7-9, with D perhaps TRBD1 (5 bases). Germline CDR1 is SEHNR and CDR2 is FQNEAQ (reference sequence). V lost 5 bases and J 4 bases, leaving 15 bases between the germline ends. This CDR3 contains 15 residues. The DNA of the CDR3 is TGTGCCAGCAGCCCCCTGAGGGGTCCTAATCAGCCCCAGCATTTT. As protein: CASSPLRGPNQPQHF.

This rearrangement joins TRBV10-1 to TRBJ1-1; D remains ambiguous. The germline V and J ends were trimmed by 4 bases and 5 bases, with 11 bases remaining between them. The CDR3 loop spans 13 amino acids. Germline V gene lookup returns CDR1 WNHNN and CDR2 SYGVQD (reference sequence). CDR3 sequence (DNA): TGCGCCAGCAGTGTGGGCCCTGAGACTGAAGCTTTCTTT. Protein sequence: CASSVGPETEAFF.

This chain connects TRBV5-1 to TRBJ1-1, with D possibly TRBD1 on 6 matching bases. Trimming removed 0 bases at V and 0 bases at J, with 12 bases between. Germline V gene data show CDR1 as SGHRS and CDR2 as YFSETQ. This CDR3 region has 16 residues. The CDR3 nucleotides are TGCGCCAGCAGCTTGGAAATCGGACAGATGAACACTGAAGCTTTCTTT. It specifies CASSLEIGQMNTEAFF.

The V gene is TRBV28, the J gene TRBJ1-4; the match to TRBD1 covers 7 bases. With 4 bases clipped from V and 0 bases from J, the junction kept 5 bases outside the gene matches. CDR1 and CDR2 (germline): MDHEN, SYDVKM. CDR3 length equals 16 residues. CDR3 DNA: TGTGCCAGCAGTTCGGGGACAGAAGCAACTAATGAAAAACTGTTTTTT. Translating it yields CASSSGTEATNEKLFF.

The CDR3 coding sequence is TGTGCCAGCAGCCCGGCCGGGACAGGGGATATTCGGGAGCAGTTCTTC. This translates into CASSPAGTGDIREQFF. The chain links TRBV13 to TRBJ2-1, with 10 positions matching TRBD1. The CDR3 loop spans 16 amino acids. Germline V gene data show CDR1 as PRHDT and CDR2 as FYEKMQ (reference sequence). J gave up 10 bases and V 5 bases, and 14 bases lay outside the gene matches.

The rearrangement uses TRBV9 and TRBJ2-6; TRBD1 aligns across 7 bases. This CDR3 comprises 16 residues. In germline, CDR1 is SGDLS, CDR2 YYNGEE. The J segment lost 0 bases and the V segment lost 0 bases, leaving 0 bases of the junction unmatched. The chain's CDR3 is CASSVGQGSGANVLTF. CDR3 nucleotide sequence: TGTGCCAGCAGCGTAGGACAGGGCTCTGGGGCCAACGTCCTGACTTTC.

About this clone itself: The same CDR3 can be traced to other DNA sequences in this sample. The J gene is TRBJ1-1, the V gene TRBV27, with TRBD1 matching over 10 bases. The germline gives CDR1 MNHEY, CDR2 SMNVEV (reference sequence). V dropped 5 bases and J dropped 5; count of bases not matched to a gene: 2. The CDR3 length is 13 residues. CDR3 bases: TGTGCCAGCAGTGACAGGGGGCGAACTGAAGCTTTCTTT. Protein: CASSDRGRTEAFF.

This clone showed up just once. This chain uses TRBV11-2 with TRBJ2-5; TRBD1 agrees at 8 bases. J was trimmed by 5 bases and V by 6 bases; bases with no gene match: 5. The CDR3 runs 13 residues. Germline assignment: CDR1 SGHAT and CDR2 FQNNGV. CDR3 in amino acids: CASRPTGGETQYF. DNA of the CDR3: TGTGCCAGCAGACCTACAGGGGGGGAGACCCAGTACTTC. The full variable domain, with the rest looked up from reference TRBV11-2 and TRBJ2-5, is EAGVAQSPRYKIIEKRQSVAFWCNPISGHATLYWYQQILGQGPKLLIQFQNNGVVDDSQLPKDRFSAERLKGVDSTLKIQPAKLEDSAVYLCASRPTGGETQYFGPGTRLLVL.

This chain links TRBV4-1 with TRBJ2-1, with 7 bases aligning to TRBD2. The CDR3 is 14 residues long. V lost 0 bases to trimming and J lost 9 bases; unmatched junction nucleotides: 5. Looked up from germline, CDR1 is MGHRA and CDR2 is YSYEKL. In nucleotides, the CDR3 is TGCGCCAGCAGCCAAGATTGGGTAGCGGGTGAGCAGTTCTTC. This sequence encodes CASSQDWVAGEQFF.

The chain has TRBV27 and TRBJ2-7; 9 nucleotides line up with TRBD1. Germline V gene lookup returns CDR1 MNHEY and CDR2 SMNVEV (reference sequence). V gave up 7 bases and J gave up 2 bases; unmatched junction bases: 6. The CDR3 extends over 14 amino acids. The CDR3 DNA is TGTGCCAGCACCGGGACAGGGCCCCCCTACGAGCAGTACTTC. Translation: CASTGTGPPYEQYF.

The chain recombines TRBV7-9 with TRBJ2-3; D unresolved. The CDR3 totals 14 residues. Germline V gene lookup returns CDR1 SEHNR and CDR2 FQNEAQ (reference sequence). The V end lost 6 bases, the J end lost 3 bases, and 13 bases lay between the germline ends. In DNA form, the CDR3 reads TGTGCCAGCAGGAAATTCGCCGAGACAGATACGCAGTATTTT. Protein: CASRKFAETDTQYF. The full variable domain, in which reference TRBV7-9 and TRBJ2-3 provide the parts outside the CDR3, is DTGVSQNPRHKITKRGQNVTFRCDPISEHNRLYWYRQTLGQGPEFLTYFQNEAQLEKSRLLSDRFSAERPKGSFSTLEIQRTEQGDSAMYLCASRKFAETDTQYFGPGTRLTVL.

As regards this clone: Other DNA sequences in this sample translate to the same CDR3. The CDR3 coding sequence is TGTGCCAGCAGCGTCGGGAGGAACACCGGGGAGCTGTTTTTT. Protein product: CASSVGRNTGELFF. J is TRBJ2-2 and V is TRBV9; weak D call: TRBD2 (6 bases). CDR1 and CDR2 from the germline V gene are SGDLS and YYNGEE. The CDR3 consists of 14 residues. V lost 2 bases to trimming and J lost 1 base, with 6 bases between them.

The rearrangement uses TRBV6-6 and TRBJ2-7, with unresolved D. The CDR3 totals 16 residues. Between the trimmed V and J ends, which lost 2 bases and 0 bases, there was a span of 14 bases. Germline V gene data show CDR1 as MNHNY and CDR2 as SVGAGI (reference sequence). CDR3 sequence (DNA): TGTGCCAGCAGTTACCGCGACGTAATAGGCTCCTACGAGCAGTACTTC. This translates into CASSYRDVIGSYEQYF.

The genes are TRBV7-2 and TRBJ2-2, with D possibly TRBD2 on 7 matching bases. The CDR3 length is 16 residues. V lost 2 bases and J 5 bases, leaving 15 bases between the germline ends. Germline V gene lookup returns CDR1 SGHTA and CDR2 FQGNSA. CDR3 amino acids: CASSLLAGAETGELFF. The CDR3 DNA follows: TGTGCCAGCAGCTTACTGGCGGGGGCCGAGACCGGGGAGCTGTTTTTT. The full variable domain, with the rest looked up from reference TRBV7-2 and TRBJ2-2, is GAGVSQSPSNKVTEKGKDVELRCDPISGHTALYWYRQSLGQGLEFLIYFQGNSAPDKSGLPSDRFSAERTGGSVSTLTIQRTQQEDSAVYLCASSLLAGAETGELFFGEGSRLTVL.

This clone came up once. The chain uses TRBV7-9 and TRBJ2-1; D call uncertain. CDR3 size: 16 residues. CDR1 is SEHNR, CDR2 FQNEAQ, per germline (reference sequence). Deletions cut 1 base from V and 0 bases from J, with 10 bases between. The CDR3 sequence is CASSLGPGSSYNEQFF. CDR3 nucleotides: TGTGCCAGCAGCTTAGGCCCTGGAAGCTCCTACAATGAGCAGTTCTTC.

CDR3 sequence: CASSLGPWSGNEQFF. The CDR3 DNA reads TGTGCCAGCAGTTTAGGTCCGTGGAGTGGTAATGAGCAGTTCTTC. This chain connects TRBV27 to TRBJ2-1; D uncertain. The CDR3 spans 15 residues. V was clipped by 2 bases and J by 7 bases, with 15 bases between them. Germline CDR1 MNHEY, CDR2 SMNVEV (reference sequence).

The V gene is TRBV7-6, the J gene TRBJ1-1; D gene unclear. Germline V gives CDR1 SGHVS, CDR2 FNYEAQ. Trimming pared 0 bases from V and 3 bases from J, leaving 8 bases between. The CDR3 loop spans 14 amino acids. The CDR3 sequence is CASSLAESDTEAFF. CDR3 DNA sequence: TGTGCCAGCAGCTTAGCGGAAAGCGACACTGAAGCTTTCTTT.

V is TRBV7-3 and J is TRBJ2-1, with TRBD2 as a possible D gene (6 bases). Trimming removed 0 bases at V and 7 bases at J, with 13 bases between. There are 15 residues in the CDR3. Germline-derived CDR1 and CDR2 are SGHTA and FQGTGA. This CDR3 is CASSLTGGRLNEQFF. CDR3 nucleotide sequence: TGTGCCAGCAGCTTAACCGGGGGAAGGTTAAATGAGCAGTTCTTC.

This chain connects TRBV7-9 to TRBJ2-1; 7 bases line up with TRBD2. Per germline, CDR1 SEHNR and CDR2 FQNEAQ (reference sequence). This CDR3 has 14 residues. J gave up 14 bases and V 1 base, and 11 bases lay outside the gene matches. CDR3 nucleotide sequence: TGTGCCAGCAGCTTAGTTGGGGGAGACGGGAGGAAGTTCTTC. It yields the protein CASSLVGGDGRKFF.